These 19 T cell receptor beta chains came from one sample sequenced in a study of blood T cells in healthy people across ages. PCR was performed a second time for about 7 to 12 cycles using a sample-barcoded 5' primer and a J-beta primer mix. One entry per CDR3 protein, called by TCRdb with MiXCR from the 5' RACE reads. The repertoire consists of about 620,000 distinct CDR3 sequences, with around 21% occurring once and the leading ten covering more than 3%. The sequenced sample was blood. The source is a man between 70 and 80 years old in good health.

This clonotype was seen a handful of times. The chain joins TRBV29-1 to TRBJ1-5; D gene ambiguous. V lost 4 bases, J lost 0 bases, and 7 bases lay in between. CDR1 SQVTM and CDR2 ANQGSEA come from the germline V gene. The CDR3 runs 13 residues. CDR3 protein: CSVATNSNQPQHF. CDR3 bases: TGCAGCGTTGCCACCAATAGCAATCAGCCCCAGCATTTT.

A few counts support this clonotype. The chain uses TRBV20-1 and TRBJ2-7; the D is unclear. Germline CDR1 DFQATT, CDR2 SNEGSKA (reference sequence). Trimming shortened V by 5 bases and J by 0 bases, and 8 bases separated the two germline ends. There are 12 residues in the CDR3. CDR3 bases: TGCAGTGCTCGCGACCTCTCCTACGAGCAGTACTTC. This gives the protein CSARDLSYEQYF.

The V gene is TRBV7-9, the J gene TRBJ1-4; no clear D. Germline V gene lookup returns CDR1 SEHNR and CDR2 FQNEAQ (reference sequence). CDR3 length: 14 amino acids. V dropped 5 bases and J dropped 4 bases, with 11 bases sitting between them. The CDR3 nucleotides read TGTGCCAGCAGCGTGGACGGCGGTAATGAAAAACTGTTTTTT. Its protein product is CASSVDGGNEKLFF.

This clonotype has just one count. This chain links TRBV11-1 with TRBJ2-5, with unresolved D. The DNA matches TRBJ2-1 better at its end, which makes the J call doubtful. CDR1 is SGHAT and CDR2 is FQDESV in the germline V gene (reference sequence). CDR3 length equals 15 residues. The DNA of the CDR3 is TGTGCCAGCAGCCCCGACGGAGAACTACTGGATGAGCAGTTCTTC. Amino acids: CASSPDGELLDEQFF.

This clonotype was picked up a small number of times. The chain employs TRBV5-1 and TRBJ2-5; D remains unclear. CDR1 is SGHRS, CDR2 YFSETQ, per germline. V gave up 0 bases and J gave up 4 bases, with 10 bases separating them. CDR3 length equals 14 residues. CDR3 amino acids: CASSLVVDGETQYF. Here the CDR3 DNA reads TGCGCCAGCAGCTTGGTTGTGGATGGAGAGACCCAGTACTTC.

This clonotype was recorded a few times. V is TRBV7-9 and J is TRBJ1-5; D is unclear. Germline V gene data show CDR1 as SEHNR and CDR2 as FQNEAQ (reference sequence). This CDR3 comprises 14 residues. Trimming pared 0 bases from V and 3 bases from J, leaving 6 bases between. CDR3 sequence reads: CASSLAGINQPQHF. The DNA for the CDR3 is TGTGCCAGCAGCTTAGCGGGGATCAATCAGCCCCAGCATTTT.

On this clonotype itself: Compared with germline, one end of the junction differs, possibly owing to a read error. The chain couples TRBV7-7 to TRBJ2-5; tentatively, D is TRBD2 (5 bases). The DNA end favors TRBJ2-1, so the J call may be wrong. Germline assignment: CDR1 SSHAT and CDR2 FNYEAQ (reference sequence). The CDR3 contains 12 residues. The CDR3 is CASSPVAGEQFF. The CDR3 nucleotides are TGTGCTAGCAGCCCGGTCGCGGGTGAGCAGTTCTTC.

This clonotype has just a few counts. The DNA for the CDR3 is TGTGCCAGCAGCGTAGACCGGGGTAATGAAAAACTGTTTTTT. It is translated as CASSVDRGNEKLFF. The rearrangement joins TRBV9 to TRBJ1-4; no definite D call. CDR3 length equals 14 residues. Trimming pared 0 bases from V and 4 bases from J, leaving 7 bases between. The V gene's germline CDR1 is SGDLS and CDR2 YYNGEE.

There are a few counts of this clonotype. CDR3 sequence reads: CASSYSSIEVPEAFF. The CDR3 DNA is TGTGCCAGCAGTTACTCGAGTATTGAGGTCCCTGAAGCTTTCTTT. J is TRBJ1-1 and V is TRBV6-2 or TRBV6-3; no clear D gene. V was cut by 0 bases and J by 6 bases, with 14 bases left in between. Germline lookup yields CDR1 MNHEY and CDR2 SVGEGT. This CDR3 is 15 amino acids long.

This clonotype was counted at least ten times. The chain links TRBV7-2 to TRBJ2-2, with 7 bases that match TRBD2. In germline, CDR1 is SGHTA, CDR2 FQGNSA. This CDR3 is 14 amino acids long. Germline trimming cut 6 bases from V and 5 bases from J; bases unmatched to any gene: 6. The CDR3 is CASSSGGRTGELFF. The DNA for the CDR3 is TGTGCCAGCAGTTCGGGGGGTCGAACCGGGGAGCTGTTTTTT.

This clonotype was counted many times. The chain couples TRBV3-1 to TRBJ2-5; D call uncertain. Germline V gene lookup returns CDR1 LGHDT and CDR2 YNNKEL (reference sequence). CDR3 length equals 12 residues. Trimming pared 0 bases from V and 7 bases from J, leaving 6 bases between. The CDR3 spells CASSQDRRTQYF. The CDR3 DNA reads TGTGCCAGCAGCCAAGATAGGAGGACCCAGTACTTC.

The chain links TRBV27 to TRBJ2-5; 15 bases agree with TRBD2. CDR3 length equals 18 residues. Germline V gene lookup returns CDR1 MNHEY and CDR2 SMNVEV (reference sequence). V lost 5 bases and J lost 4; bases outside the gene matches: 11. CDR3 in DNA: TGTGCCAGCAGTCTAGGGACTAGCGGGAGGAGGGGTGGAGAGACCCAGTACTTC. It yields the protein CASSLGTSGRRGGETQYF.

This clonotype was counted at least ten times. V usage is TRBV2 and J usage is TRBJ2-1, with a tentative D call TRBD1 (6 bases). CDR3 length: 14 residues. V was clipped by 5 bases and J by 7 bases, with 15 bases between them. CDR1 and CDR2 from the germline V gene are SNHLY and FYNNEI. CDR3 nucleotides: TGTGCCAGCAGTCAAGGGGGTGGACGGAATGAGCAGTTCTTC. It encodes CASSQGGGRNEQFF.

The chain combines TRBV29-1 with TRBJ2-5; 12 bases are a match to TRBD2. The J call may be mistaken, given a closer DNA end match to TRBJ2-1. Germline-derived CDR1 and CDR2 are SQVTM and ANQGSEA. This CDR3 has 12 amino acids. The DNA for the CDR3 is TGCAGCGTTGGACTAGCGGGAGATGAGCAGTTCTTC. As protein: CSVGLAGDEQFF.

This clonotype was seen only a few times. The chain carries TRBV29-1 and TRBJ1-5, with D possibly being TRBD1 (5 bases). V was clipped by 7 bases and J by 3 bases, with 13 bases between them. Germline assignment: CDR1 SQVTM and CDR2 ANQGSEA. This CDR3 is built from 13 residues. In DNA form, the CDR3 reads TGCAGCGCCGCAGACAGCCTCAATCAGCCCCAGCATTTT. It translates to CSAADSLNQPQHF.

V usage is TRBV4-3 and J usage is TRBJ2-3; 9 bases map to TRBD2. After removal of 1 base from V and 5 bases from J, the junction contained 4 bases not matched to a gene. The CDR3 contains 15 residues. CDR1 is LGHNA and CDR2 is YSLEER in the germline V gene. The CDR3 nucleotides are TGCGCCAGCAGCCAAGTAGCGGGAGAGGAAGATACGCAGTATTTT. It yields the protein CASSQVAGEEDTQYF.

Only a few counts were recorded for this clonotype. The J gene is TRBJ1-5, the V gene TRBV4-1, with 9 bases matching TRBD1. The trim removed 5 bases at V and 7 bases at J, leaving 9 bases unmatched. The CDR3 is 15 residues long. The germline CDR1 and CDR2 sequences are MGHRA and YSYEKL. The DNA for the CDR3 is TGCGCCAGCAGCGAAACCACAGGGGGCAGGCAGCCCCAGCATTTT. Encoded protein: CASSETTGGRQPQHF.

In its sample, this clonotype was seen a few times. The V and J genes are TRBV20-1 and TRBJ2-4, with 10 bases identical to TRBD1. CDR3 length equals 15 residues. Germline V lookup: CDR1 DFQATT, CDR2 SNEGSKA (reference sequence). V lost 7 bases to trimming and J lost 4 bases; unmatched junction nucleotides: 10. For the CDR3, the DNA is TGCAGTGTTAACTTACCGGGACAGGGGAAAAACATTCAGTACTTC. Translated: CSVNLPGQGKNIQYF.

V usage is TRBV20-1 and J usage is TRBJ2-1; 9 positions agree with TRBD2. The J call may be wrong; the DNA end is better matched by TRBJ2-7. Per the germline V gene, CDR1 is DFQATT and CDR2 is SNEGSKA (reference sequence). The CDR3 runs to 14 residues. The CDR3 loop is CSAKGTSILYEQYF. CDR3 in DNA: TGCAGTGCTAAAGGGACTAGCATCCTCTACGAGCAGTACTTC.